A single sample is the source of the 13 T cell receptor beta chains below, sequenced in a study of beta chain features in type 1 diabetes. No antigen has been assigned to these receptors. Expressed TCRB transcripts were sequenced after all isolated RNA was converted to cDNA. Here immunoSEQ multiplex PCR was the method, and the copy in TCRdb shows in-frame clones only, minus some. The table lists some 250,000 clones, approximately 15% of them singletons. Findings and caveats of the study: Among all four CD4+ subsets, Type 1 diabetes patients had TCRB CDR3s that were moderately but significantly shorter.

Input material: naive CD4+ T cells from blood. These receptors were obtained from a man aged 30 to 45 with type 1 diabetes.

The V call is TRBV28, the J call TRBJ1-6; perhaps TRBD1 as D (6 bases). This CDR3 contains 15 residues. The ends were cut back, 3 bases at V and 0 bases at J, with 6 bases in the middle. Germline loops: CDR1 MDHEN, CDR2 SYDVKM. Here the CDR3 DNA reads TGTGCCAGCAGTTTCAGGGGCTCCTATAATTCACCCCTCCACTTT. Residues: CASSFRGSYNSPLHF.

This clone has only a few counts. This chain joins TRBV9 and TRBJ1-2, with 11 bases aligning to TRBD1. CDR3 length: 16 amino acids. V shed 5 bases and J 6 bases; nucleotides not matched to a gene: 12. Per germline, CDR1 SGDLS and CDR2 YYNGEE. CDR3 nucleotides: TGTGCCAGCAGTCACTTACCGGGACAGGGGGATAATGGCTACACCTTC. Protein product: CASSHLPGQGDNGYTF.

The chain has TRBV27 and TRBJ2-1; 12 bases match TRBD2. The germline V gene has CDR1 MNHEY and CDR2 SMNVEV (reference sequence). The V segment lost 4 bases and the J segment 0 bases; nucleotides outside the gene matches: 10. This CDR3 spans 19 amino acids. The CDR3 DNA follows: TGTGCCAGCAGTTCCGTCCCGGGACTAGCGGGTAGCTCCTACAATGAGCAGTTCTTC. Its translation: CASSSVPGLAGSSYNEQFF.

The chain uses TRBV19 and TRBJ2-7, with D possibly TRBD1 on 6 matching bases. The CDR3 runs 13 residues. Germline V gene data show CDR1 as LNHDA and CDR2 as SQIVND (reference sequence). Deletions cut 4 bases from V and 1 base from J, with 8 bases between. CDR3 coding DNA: TGTGCCAGTAGTAACGGACAGTCCTACGAGCAGTACTTC. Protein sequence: CASSNGQSYEQYF.

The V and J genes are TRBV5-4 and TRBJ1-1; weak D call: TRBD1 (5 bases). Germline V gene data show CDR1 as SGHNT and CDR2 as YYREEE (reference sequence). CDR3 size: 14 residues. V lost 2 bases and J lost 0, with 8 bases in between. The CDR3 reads CASSFQGMNTEAFF. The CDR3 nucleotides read TGTGCCAGCAGCTTTCAGGGTATGAACACTGAAGCTTTCTTT.

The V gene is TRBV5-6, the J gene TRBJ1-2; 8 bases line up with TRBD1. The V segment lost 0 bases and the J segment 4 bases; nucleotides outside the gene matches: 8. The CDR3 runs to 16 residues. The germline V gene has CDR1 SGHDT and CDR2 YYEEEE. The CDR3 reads CASSLEPTGAGYGYTF. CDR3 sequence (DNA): TGTGCCAGCAGCTTGGAACCGACAGGGGCCGGCTATGGCTACACCTTC.

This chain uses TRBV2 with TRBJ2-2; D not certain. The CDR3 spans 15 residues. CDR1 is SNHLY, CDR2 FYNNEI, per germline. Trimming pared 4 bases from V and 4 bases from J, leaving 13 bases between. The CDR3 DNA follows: TGTGCCAGCAGTGGGCCGATCAGATCCACCGGGGAGCTGTTTTTT. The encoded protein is CASSGPIRSTGELFF.

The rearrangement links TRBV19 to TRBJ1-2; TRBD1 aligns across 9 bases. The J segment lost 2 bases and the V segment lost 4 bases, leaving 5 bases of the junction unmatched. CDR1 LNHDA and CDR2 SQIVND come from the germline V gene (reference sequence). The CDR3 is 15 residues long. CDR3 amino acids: CASSTRDRENYGYTF. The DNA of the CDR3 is TGTGCCAGTAGTACCCGGGACAGGGAGAACTATGGCTACACCTTC.

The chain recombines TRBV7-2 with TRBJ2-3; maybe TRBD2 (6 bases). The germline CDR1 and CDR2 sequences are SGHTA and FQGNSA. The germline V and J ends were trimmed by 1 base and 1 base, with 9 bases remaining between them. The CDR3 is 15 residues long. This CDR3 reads CASSLDGGCTDTQYF. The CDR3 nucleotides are TGTGCCAGCAGCTTAGACGGGGGATGCACAGATACGCAGTATTTT.

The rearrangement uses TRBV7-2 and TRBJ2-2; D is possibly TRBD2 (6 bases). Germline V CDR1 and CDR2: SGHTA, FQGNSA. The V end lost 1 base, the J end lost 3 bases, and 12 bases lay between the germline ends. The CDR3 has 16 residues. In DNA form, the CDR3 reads TGTGCCAGCAGCTTAGATGGGGGGAGCGACACCGGGGAGCTGTTTTTT. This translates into CASSLDGGSDTGELFF.

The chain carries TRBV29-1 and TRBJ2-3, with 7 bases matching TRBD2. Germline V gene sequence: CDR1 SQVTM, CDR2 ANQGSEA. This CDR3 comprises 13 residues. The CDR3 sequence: CTILAASTDTQYF. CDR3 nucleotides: TGCACCATTCTAGCGGCCAGCACAGATACGCAGTATTTT.

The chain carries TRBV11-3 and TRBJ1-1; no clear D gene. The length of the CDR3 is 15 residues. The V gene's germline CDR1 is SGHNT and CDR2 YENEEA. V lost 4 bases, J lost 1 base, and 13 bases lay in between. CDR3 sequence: CASSSGLGTNTEAFF. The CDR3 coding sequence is TGTGCCAGCAGCTCGGGTCTAGGCACGAACACTGAAGCTTTCTTT.

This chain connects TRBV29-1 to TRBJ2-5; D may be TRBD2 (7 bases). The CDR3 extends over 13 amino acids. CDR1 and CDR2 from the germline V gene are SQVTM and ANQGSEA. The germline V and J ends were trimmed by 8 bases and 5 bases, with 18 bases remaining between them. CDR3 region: CSSRRGGDETQYF. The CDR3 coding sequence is TGCAGCTCCAGAAGGGGGGGCGATGAGACCCAGTACTTC.